The source of this T cell receptor beta chain is a study of monozygotic twins with inflammatory bowel disease. TCRdb reanalyzed the 5' RACE reads, giving one entry per CDR3 protein sequence and no DNA. The clone table shows approximately 380,000 distinct CDR3 sequences, with the ten largest holding 2% to 3%. The draw for each donor consisted of a single 2.5 ml blood sample. The specimen sequenced was blood. This receptor was taken from a human donor with ulcerative colitis or Crohn's disease, or a healthy co-twin of an affected twin (not recorded which).

The CDR3 region is CASSPKTQPGTGELFF. The V call is TRBV5-1, the J call TRBJ2-2; TCRdb designates TRBD1, a call that cannot be tested without DNA. Germline V gene sequence: CDR1 SGHRS, CDR2 YFSETQ. CDR3 length: 16 residues.